The next 15 T cell receptor beta chains were all read from a single sample in a study of naive and memory T cell subsets. Regarding the study as a whole: A few larger clonotypes appeared in naive repertoires, especially CD8, possibly memory cells re-expressing CD45RA.

For these receptors, no antigen is known. Two oligonucleotides, mixed equimolar, formed the beta constant-region primer covering TRBC1 and TRBC2. Ligated cDNA was amplified by four rounds of PCR with nested alpha and beta constant-region primers and SP2. TCRdb re-called the UMI-ligation and nested PCR reads with MiXCR, one entry per CDR3 protein. The data show approximately 100,000 distinct CDR3 sequences, about 15% seen once. Input material: naive CD8+ T cells from blood. The source of these receptors is a human donor in good health.

This clonotype was seen a handful of times. The rearrangement joins TRBV20-1 to TRBJ2-3; D remains ambiguous. The CDR3 is made up of 13 amino acids. Germline V gene lookup returns CDR1 DFQATT and CDR2 SNEGSKA (reference sequence). Trimming stripped 0 bases from V and 7 bases from J, with 11 bases between. Written as DNA, the CDR3 is TGCAGTGCTAGAGATCGGATGCGACATACGCAGTATTTT. Translating it yields CSARDRMRHTQYF.

This clonotype has more than one count but fewer than ten. V and J are TRBV5-1 and TRBJ2-7; no reliable D call. Trimming left V 0 bases short and J 6 bases short, with 7 bases between. CDR3 length equals 12 residues. The germline gives CDR1 SGHRS, CDR2 YFSETQ. CDR3 nucleotide sequence: TGCGCCAGCAGCTTGGGAGACCGCGAGCAGTACTTC. Translated, it gives CASSLGDREQYF.

The gene calls are TRBV20-1 and TRBJ2-5, with D unclear. Germline loops: CDR1 DFQATT, CDR2 SNEGSKA (reference sequence). V lost 5 bases and J 7 bases, leaving 11 bases between the germline ends. This CDR3 has 11 amino acids. This chain's CDR3 is CSAALGGTQYF. In DNA, the CDR3 is TGCAGTGCTGCCCTCGGTGGGACCCAGTACTTC.

This clonotype has ten or more counts. The chain is built from TRBV12-5 and TRBJ1-5; TRBD1 matches 11 bases. This CDR3 contains 16 residues. Germline assignment: CDR1 LGHNT and CDR2 FRNRAP. After removal of 5 bases from V and 2 bases from J, the junction contained 5 bases not matched to a gene. As DNA, the CDR3 is TGTGCTAGTGGTGAGTGGGACAGGGGGGGCAATCAGCCCCAGCATTTT. Its translation: CASGEWDRGGNQPQHF.

This chain links TRBV6-5 with TRBJ2-7, with D perhaps TRBD1 (5 bases). Trimming took off 8 bases at V and 3 bases at J, with 17 bases between the two ends. The CDR3 consists of 14 residues. In germline, CDR1 is MNHEY, CDR2 SVGAGI. CDR3 sequence: CASQAGTGFYEQYF. In nucleotides, the CDR3 is TGTGCCAGCCAGGCCGGCACAGGCTTCTACGAGCAGTACTTC.

The table lists this clonotype with many counts. The V call is TRBV7-2, the J call TRBJ1-1, with 8 positions matching TRBD1. This CDR3 comprises 14 residues. Losses at the gene ends were 4 bases for V and 5 bases for J; bases not matched to a gene: 6. From germline, CDR1 is SGHTA and CDR2 FQGNSA. The CDR3 coding sequence is TGTGCCAGCAGCTCACCAGGGGGCTATACTGAAGCTTTCTTT. Translated, it gives CASSSPGGYTEAFF.

This clonotype was observed at least ten times. The chain couples TRBV3-1 to TRBJ1-1; 7 bases align to TRBD1. The CDR3 contains 15 residues. The germline V gene encodes CDR1 LGHDT and CDR2 YNNKEL (reference sequence). The V gene end was trimmed by 4 bases and the J gene end by 3 bases; junction bases not matched to a gene: 8. The CDR3 loop is CASSPRTGYYTEAFF. The DNA of the CDR3 is TGTGCCAGCAGCCCTAGGACAGGCTACTACACTGAAGCTTTCTTT.

This clonotype was observed many times. The chain is built from TRBV20-1 and TRBJ1-6, with TRBD1 identical over 8 bases. This CDR3 spans 16 amino acids. J gave up 10 bases and V 6 bases, and 17 bases lay outside the gene matches. The germline CDR1 and CDR2 sequences are DFQATT and SNEGSKA (reference sequence). CDR3 DNA: TGCAGTGCCAGGACTACAGGGGGAGGCTTCGGGTCACCCCTCCACTTT. It codes for CSARTTGGGFGSPLHF.

As to this clonotype: A single base separates this from a much larger clone, so it may be a read error. This chain joins TRBV24-1 and TRBJ2-5; D not certain. This CDR3 spans 13 amino acids. Germline CDR1 is KGHDR and CDR2 is SFDVKD. The CDR3 DNA reads TGTACCACCAGTAGTGGATCAAAAGAGACCCAGTACTTC. Residues: CTTSSGSKETQYF.

This clonotype showed up many times. The chain uses TRBV7-2 and TRBJ1-4; tentatively, D is TRBD1 (6 bases). This CDR3 contains 19 residues. The ends were cut back, 5 bases at V and 0 bases at J, with 22 bases in the middle. Germline V gene lookup returns CDR1 SGHTA and CDR2 FQGNSA. The CDR3 DNA reads TGTGCCAGCAGCCCTAAGCACAGGGAAGTTCCGGCAACTAATGAAAAACTGTTTTTT. This translates into CASSPKHREVPATNEKLFF.

This clonotype was seen repeatedly, ten times or more. V gene TRBV29-1 combines with J gene TRBJ2-7, with TRBD2 matching over 8 bases. After removal of 2 bases from V and 2 bases from J, the junction contained 11 bases not matched to a gene. Germline V gene lookup returns CDR1 SQVTM and CDR2 ANQGSEA. The CDR3 loop spans 16 amino acids. CDR3 bases: TGCAGCGTTGAAAGTCGGGAGGGGACATCCGCCTACGAGCAGTACTTC. Protein sequence: CSVESREGTSAYEQYF.

This clonotype occurred a few times. The chain has TRBV12-3 or TRBV12-4 and TRBJ2-1; D may be TRBD1 (6 bases). This CDR3 is built from 14 residues. Trimming stripped 3 bases from V and 2 bases from J, with 8 bases between. The CDR3 sequence: CASSFEGAYNEQFF. The CDR3 region has the DNA TGTGCCAGCAGTTTTGAGGGGGCCTACAATGAGCAGTTCTTC.

This chain uses TRBV20-1 with TRBJ2-3, with D perhaps matching TRBD2 (5 bases). The germline CDR1 and CDR2 sequences are DFQATT and SNEGSKA (reference sequence). Trimming pared 1 base from V and 5 bases from J, leaving 10 bases between. The CDR3 loop spans 13 amino acids. The CDR3: CSARAGGGDTQYF. CDR3 coding DNA: TGCAGTGCTAGAGCAGGAGGAGGAGATACGCAGTATTTT.

Remarks on this clonotype: Its ends do not fully match the called genes, so a read error is possible. This chain joins TRBV4-2 and TRBJ2-3, with 9 bases lining up with TRBD2. There are 16 residues in the CDR3. Germline CDR1 and CDR2: LGHNA and YNFKEQ. This CDR3 reads CTSSPSDVAGADTQYF. CDR3 DNA sequence: TGTACCAGCAGCCCAAGTGATGTAGCGGGAGCAGATACGCAGTATTTT.

Many counts were recorded for this clonotype. V gene TRBV7-2 combines with J gene TRBJ2-7; D assignment may be TRBD1 or TRBD2 (5 bases each). Trimming cost V 10 bases and J 0 bases, with 13 bases left between them. The CDR3 length is 13 residues. Per the germline V gene, CDR1 is SGHTA and CDR2 is FQGNSA. In DNA, the CDR3 is TGTGCCACCCCGGGGCGGAGCTCCTACGAGCAGTACTTC. Its protein is CATPGRSSYEQYF. Based on the CDR3 plus reference TRBV7-2 and TRBJ2-7, the full variable domain is GAGVSQSPSNKVTEKGKDVELRCDPISGHTALYWYRQSLGQGLEFLIYFQGNSAPDKSGLPSDRFSAERTGGSVSTLTIQRTQQEDSAVYLCATPGRSSYEQYFGPGTRLTVT.